This TCR beta chain stems from a study of cytomegalovirus exposure and HLA in healthy donors. Study-wide points: About 90% or about 30% of the time was how often most TCR beta V segments were productive, according to an earlier analysis.

This clone was detected only once. Its antigen is not known. PCR used 60 Vbeta primers and 13 Jbeta primers. The repertoire was sequenced with immunoSEQ multiplex PCR; TCRdb's copy has only in-frame clones and lacks some. The sample has about 100,000 clones, about 85% seen once; the top ten hold about 3.9%. The ends lost 6 bases at V and 6 bases at J; junction bases unmatched: 6. Germline values: CDR1 LNHDA, CDR2 SQIVND (reference sequence). The CDR3 contains 14 residues. This chain uses TRBV19 with TRBJ1-4; 8 positions match TRBD1. The TCR was taken from a man between 25 and 39 years old in good health and CMV-seronegative. Sequencing was done on a sample of PBMCs. CDR3 sequence: CASSPGQGYEKLFF. The CDR3 DNA reads TGTGCCAGTAGCCCCGGACAGGGTTATGAAAAACTGTTTTTT.